Listed below are T cell receptor beta chains from one sample, sequenced in a study of blood T cell repertoires in COVID-19. Clones were sequenced by immunoSEQ multiplex PCR, and TCRdb holds only the in-frame ones, with some missing. The data show about 69,000 clones, nearly 80% seen once. Sequenced input: peripheral blood. The receptor set was obtained from a human donor in a cohort sampled during active COVID-19. CDR3s include the opening cysteine and the closing phenylalanine or tryptophan. The order of the fields is J gene, CDR3 length, V gene, CDR3 protein.

TRBJ2-7,16,TRBV7-6,CASSLISGQGADEQYF
TRBJ1-6,13,TRBV10-3,CATSTGGYSPLHF
TRBJ1-3,12,TRBV12-3/TRBV12-4,CASSRTGDTIYF
TRBJ1-6,14,TRBV5-1,CASSLNRGGSPLHF
TRBJ2-1,14,TRBV10-1,CASSESVGRSEQFF
TRBJ1-2,16,TRBV4-1,CASSPILDRGNYGYTF
TRBJ1-5,17,TRBV18,CASSPPYRIGGPRAQHF
TRBJ1-2,12,TRBV5-4,CASSGDSYGYTF
TRBJ2-2,16,TRBV5-1,CASSSLEQGNTGELFF
TRBJ1-1,15,TRBV19,CASSAWDTGYTEAFF
TRBJ2-2,15,TRBV7-9,CASSFQGSDTGELFF
TRBJ2-7,16,TRBV27,CASSARDRVRAYEQYF
TRBJ2-3,12,TRBV19,CASKAGGDTQYF